This T cell receptor (beta chain) derives from a study of cytomegalovirus exposure and HLA in healthy donors. CDR1 LNHNV and CDR2 YYDKDF come from the germline V gene (reference sequence). The CDR3 length is 17 residues. With 1 base clipped from V and 1 base from J, the junction kept 8 bases outside the gene matches. Primers for the PCR totalled 60 Vbeta and 13 Jbeta. Only in-frame clones appear in the TCRdb table, and some are missing; sequencing was by immunoSEQ multiplex PCR. The sample includes over 100,000 clones, 70% seen only once; the top ten take approximately 9%. The sequencing sample was made of PBMCs. This receptor was identified in a man aged 30-40 years in good health and CMV-seropositive. The genes are TRBV15 and TRBJ1-1; TRBD1 matches at 8 bases. Written as DNA, the CDR3 is TGTGCCACCAGCAGAGGGAGGACAGGGCGGAAGAACACTGAAGCTTTCTTT. Amino acid sequence: CATSRGRTGRKNTEAFF.